This T cell receptor (beta chain) was identified during a study of control samples from healthy donors and cancer patients. TCRdb's table, derived via immunoSEQ multiplex PCR, lists solely in-frame clones and lacks some. Of around 79,000 clones listed, roughly 93% are singletons. Germline assignment: CDR1 MGHRA and CDR2 YSYEKL. V gave up 5 bases and J gave up 8 bases, with 21 bases separating them. The CDR3 contains 16 residues. Material: PBMCs. This rearrangement joins TRBV4-1 to TRBJ1-4; weak D call: TRBD1 (6 bases). This clonotype was sampled from a woman in her thirties or forties with lung cancer. CDR3 amino acids: CASSERGGRREEKLFF. CDR3 in DNA: TGCGCCAGCAGCGAACGAGGGGGGCGCCGGGAGGAAAAACTGTTTTTT.